This TCR beta chain appears in the sequencing data of a study of tumor-infiltrating lymphocytes in primary liver carcinoma. About the study: Surgery removed the patients' primary liver carcinoma. Broader study findings: A significantly higher top-250-clone fraction was found in tumors than in blood (p = 0.039).

The investigators made TCR beta cDNA from approximately 500 ng total RNA, using a constant-region primer. Slightly modified ARM-PCR with three nested multiplex PCR rounds yielded TCR beta libraries. PCR rounds one and two used TRBV1-TRBV30 forward primers with a C-beta reverse primer for around 11 cycles each. Using its own MiXCR run on the multiplex PCR reads, TCRdb lists one record per CDR3 protein. The data hold 300,000 to 400,000 distinct CDR3 sequences, with less than 75% observed a single time. Extraction also yielded germline DNA, while blood RNA was obtained from unsorted whole blood. V shed 4 bases and J 3 bases; nucleotides not matched to a gene: 5. Germline values: CDR1 SGHDT, CDR2 YYEEEE. This CDR3 is 14 amino acids long. Of note for this clonotype: Its antigen is unknown.

This TCR derives from a man aged 40-49 years with primary liver carcinoma and hepatitis B virus infection. This chain links TRBV5-6 with TRBJ1-2, with 8 bases aligning to TRBD1. The sample was peripheral blood. This CDR3 is CASSLRGLDYGYTF. The CDR3 DNA follows: TGTGCCAGCAGCCTCAGGGGGCTTGACTATGGCTACACCTTC. Variable domain in full (rest from reference TRBV5-6 and TRBJ1-2): DAGVTQSPTHLIKTRGQQVTLRCSPKSGHDTVSWYQQALGQGPQFIFQYYEEEERQRGNFPDRFSGHQFPNYSSELNVNALLLGDSALYLCASSLRGLDYGYTFGSGTRLTVV.